Shown below are 5 T cell receptor beta chains from a single sample sequenced in a study of blood T cells in healthy people across ages. A second PCR, run for roughly 7 to 12 cycles, used a sample-barcoded 5' primer plus a J-beta primer mix. TCRdb independently ran MiXCR on the 5' RACE reads; one entry per CDR3 protein. Of hundreds of thousands of distinct CDR3 sequences in the sample, about 54% are singletons; the top ten hold more than 35%. Sequencing was done on a sample of blood. These receptors came from a man aged 60 to 69 in good health.

Only a few counts were recorded for this clonotype. This chain connects TRBV10-3 to TRBJ2-3, with TRBD1 matching 11 bases. The CDR3 is made up of 14 amino acids. Germline CDR1 ENHRY, CDR2 SYGVKD. V shed 4 bases, J shed 5 bases, and the junction held 2 bases outside the gene matches. The CDR3: CAISGTGGRDTQYF. DNA of the CDR3: TGTGCCATCAGTGGGACAGGGGGCAGAGATACGCAGTATTTT.

This clonotype has a handful of counts. This sequence joins TRBV20-1 and TRBJ1-2; D possibly corresponds to TRBD1 (5 bases). Germline CDR1 is DFQATT and CDR2 is SNEGSKA (reference sequence). Trimming stripped 3 bases from V and 8 bases from J, with 10 bases between. There are 11 residues in the CDR3. The CDR3 reads CSASGPGGYTF. CDR3 DNA: TGCAGTGCTAGCGGGCCAGGGGGCTACACCTTC.

The rearrangement joins TRBV10-1 to TRBJ1-1; maybe TRBD1 (5 bases). The CDR3 loop spans 13 amino acids. Germline assignment: CDR1 WNHNN and CDR2 SYGVQD (reference sequence). Trimming stripped 7 bases from V and 4 bases from J, with 13 bases between. Written as DNA, the CDR3 is TGCGCCAGCAAGGCAGGGATCAGCACTGAAGCTTTCTTT. This codes for CASKAGISTEAFF.

The chain couples TRBV14 to TRBJ2-1; 8 nucleotides line up with TRBD1. The V gene's germline CDR1 is SGHDN and CDR2 FVKESK. The CDR3 extends over 14 amino acids. The J segment lost 9 bases and the V segment lost 4 bases, leaving 8 bases of the junction unmatched. CDR3 amino acids: CASSRPGQGREQFF. The CDR3 nucleotides are TGTGCCAGCAGCCGCCCAGGACAGGGTCGTGAGCAGTTCTTC.

The V and J genes are TRBV6-2 or TRBV6-3 and TRBJ2-4, with D perhaps TRBD1 (6 bases). The J call may be mistaken, given a closer DNA end match to TRBJ2-7. Germline lookup yields CDR1 MNHEY and CDR2 SVGEGT. This CDR3 has 14 residues. In DNA, the CDR3 is TGTGCCAGCACCCGGGACAATATCCCCCGCGAGCAGTACTTC. As protein: CASTRDNIPREQYF.